This TCR beta chain emerged from a study of shared clonotypes between healthy human individuals. Study conclusions and caveats: Shared clonotypes: approximately 5.3% naive CD4, around 4% naive CD8, 2.3% memory CD4, 0.4% memory CD8.

Note on this clone: Its antigen is not identified.

The V gene's germline CDR1 is MDHEN and CDR2 SYDVKM. V gave up 6 bases and J gave up 1 base, with 6 bases separating them. The CDR3 consists of 12 residues. Only in-frame clones appear in the TCRdb table, and some are missing; sequencing was by immunoSEQ multiplex PCR. The profile shows some 650,000 clones, approximately 97% of them singletons. The clonotype originates from a woman in her twenties or thirties in good health. The sequenced sample was naive CD4+ T cells sorted from blood. Subset meaning: CD45RA+ positively selected. This chain uses TRBV28 with TRBJ1-1; D is unresolved. In nucleotides, the CDR3 is TGTGCCAGCAGCCTGAAGAACACTGAAGCTTTCTTT. Protein: CASSLKNTEAFF.